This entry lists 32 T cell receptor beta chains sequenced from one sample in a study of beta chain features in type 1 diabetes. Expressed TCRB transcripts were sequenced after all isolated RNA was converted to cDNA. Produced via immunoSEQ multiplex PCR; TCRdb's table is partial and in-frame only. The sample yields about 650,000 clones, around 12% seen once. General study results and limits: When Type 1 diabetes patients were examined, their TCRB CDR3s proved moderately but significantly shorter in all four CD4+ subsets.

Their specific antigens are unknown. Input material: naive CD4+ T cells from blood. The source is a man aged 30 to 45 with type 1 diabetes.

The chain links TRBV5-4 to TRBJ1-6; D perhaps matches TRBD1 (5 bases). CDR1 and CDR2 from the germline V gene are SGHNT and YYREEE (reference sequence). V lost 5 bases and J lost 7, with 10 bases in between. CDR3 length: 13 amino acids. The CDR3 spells CASSWDQNSPLHF. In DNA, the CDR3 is TGTGCCAGCAGTTGGGACCAAAATTCACCCCTCCACTTT.

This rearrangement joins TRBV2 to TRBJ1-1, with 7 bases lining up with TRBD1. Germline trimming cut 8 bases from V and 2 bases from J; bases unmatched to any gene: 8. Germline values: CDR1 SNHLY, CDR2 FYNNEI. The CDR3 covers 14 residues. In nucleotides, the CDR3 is TGTGCCAGCCGGTCTCGACAGGGAAACACTGAAGCTTTCTTT. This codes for CASRSRQGNTEAFF.

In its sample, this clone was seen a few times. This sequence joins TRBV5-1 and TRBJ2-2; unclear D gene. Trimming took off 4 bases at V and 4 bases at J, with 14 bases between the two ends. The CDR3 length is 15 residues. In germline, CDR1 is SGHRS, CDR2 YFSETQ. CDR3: CASSLIESTTGELFF. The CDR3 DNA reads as TGCGCCAGCAGCCTGATCGAGTCTACCACCGGGGAGCTGTTTTTT. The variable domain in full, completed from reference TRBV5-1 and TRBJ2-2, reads KAGVTQTPRYLIKTRGQQVTLSCSPISGHRSVSWYQQTPGQGLQFLFEYFSETQRNKGNFPGRFSGRQFSNSRSEMNVSTLELGDSALYLCASSLIESTTGELFFGEGSRLTVL.

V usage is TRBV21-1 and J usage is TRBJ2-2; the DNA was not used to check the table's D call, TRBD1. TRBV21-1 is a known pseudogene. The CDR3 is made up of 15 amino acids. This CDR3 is CASSNPGQGTGELFF. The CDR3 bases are TGTGCCAGCAGCAACCCGGGACAGGGGACCGGGGAGCTGTTTTTT.

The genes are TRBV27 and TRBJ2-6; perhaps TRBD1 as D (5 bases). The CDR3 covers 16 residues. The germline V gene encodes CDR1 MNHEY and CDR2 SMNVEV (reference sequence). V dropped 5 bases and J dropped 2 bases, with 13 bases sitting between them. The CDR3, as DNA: TGTGCCAGCAGTCCCTCAGGGTTAGCTGGGGCCAACGTCCTGACTTTC. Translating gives CASSPSGLAGANVLTF.

This CDR3 reads CATSPGAGGENGYTF. The CDR3 bases are TGTGCCACCAGCCCAGGGGCTGGGGGAGAGAATGGCTACACCTTC. V gene TRBV15 combines with J gene TRBJ1-2; D perhaps matches TRBD1 (6 bases). Germline assignment: CDR1 LNHNV and CDR2 YYDKDF (reference sequence). The CDR3 has 15 amino acids. Trimming removed 5 bases at V and 6 bases at J, with 19 bases between.

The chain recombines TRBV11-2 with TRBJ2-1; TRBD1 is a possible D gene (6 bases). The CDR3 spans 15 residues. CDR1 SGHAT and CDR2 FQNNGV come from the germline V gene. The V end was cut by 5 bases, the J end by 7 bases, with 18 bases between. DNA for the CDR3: TGTGCCAGCAGCCCAGCCCCCAGGGGCGAGAATGAGCAGTTCTTC. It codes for CASSPAPRGENEQFF.

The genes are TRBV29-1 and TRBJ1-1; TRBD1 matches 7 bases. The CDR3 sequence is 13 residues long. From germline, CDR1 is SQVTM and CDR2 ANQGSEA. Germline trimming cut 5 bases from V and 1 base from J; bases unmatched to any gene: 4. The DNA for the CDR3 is TGCAGCGTTCGACAGGGCTCGAACACTGAAGCTTTCTTT. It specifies CSVRQGSNTEAFF.

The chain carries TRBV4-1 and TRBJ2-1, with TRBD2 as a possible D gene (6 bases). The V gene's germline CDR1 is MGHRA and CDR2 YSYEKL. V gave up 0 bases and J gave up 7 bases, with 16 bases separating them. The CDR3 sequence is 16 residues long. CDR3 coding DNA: TGCGCCAGCAGCCAAGACCCTGGGAGGAACTTGAATGAGCAGTTCTTC. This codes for CASSQDPGRNLNEQFF.

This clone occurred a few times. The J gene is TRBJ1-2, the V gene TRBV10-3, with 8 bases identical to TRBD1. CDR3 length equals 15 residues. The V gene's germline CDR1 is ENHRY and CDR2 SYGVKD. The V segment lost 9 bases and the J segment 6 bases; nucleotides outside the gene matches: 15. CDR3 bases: TGTGCCATTCTGCCTGGACAGGGTAACTTTGATGGCTACACCTTC. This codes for CAILPGQGNFDGYTF.

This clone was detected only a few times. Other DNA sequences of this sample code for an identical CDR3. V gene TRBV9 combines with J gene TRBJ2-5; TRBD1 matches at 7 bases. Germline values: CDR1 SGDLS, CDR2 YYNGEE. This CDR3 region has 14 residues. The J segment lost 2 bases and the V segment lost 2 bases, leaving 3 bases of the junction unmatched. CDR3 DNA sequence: TGTGCCAGCAGCGTGGGACAGACGCAAGAGACCCAGTACTTC. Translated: CASSVGQTQETQYF. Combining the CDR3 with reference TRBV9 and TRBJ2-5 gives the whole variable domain DSGVTQTPKHLITATGQRVTLRCSPRSGDLSVYWYQQSLDQGLQFLIQYYNGEERAKGNILERFSAQQFPDLHSELNLSSLELGDSALYFCASSVGQTQETQYFGPGTRLLVL.

The CDR3 nucleotides read TGTGCCAGCAGCCCACAGGGACTTGGGACAGATACGCAGTATTTT. Amino acids: CASSPQGLGTDTQYF. The rearrangement uses TRBV13 and TRBJ2-3, with D possibly being TRBD1 or TRBD2 (6 bases each). This CDR3 has 15 residues. Trimming took 5 bases from V and 3 from J, leaving 15 bases between them. Per the germline V gene, CDR1 is PRHDT and CDR2 is FYEKMQ (reference sequence).

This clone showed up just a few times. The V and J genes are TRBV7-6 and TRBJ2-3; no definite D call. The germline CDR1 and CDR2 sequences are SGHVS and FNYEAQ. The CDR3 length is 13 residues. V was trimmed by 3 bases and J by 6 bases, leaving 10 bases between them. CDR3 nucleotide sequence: TGTGCCAGCAGCTTTTCAACCGGGGATACGCAGTATTTT. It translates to CASSFSTGDTQYF. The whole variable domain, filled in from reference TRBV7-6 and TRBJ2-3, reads GAGVSQSPRYKVTKRGQDVALRCDPISGHVSLYWYRQALGQGPEFLTYFNYEAQQDKSGLPNDRFSAERPEGSISTLTIQRTEQRDSAMYRCASSFSTGDTQYFGPGTRLTVL.

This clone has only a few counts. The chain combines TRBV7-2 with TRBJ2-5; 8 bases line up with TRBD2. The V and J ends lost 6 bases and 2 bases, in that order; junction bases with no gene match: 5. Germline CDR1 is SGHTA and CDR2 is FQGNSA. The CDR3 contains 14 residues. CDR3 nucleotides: TGTGCCAGCAGACCAGCGGGGGTTCAAGAGACCCAGTACTTC. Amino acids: CASRPAGVQETQYF.

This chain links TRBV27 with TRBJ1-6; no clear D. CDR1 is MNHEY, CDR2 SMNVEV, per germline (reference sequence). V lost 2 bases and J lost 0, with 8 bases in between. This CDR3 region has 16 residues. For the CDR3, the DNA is TGTGCCAGCAGTTTAACGGGGAGCTCCTATAATTCACCCCTCCACTTT. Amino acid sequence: CASSLTGSSYNSPLHF.

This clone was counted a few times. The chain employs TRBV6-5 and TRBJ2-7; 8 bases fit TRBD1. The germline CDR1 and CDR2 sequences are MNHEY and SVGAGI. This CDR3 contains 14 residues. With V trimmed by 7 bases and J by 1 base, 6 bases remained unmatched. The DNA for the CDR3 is TGTGCCAGCACATTCGGGACAGGTTCCTACGAGCAGTACTTC. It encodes CASTFGTGSYEQYF.

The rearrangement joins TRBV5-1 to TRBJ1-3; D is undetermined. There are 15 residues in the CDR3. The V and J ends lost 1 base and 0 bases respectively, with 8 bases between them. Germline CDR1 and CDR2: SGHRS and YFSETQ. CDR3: CASSLTFLSGNTIYF. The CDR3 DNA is TGCGCCAGCAGCTTGACTTTTCTCTCTGGAAACACCATATATTTT.

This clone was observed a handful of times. CDR3 DNA: TGCAGCGGCGGGGGGGACAGTCTCCAGCAGTACTTC. Its protein product is CSGGGDSLQQYF. This rearrangement joins TRBV29-1 to TRBJ2-7, with TRBD2 matching over 9 bases. Trimming took 7 bases from V and 8 from J; bases not matched to a gene: 9. The CDR3 covers 12 residues. Germline loops: CDR1 SQVTM, CDR2 ANQGSEA.

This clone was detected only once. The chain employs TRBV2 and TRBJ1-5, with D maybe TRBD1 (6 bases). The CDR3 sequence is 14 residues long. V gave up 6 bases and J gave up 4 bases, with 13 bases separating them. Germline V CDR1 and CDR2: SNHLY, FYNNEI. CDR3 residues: CASSPGTRNQPQHF. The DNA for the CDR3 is TGTGCCAGCAGCCCCGGGACAAGGAATCAGCCCCAGCATTTT.

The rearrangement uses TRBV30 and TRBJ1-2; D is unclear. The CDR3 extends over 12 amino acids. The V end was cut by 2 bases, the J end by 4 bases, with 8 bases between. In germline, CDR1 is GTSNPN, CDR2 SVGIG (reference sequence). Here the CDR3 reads CAWSWAAYGYTF. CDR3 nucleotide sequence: TGTGCCTGGAGTTGGGCGGCCTATGGCTACACCTTC.

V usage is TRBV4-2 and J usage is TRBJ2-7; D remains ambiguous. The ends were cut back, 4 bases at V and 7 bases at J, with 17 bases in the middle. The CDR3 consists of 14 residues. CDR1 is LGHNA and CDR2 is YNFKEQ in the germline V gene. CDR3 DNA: TGTGCCAGCAGCCCACGGGTCAGCCCCTTGGAGCAGTACTTC. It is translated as CASSPRVSPLEQYF.

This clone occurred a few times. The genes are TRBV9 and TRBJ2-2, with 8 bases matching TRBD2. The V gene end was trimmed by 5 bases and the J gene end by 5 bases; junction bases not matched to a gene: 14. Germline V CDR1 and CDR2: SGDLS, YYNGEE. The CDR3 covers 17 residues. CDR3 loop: CASSETSVPARTGELFF. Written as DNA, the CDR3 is TGTGCCAGCAGTGAGACTAGCGTGCCCGCTCGTACCGGGGAGCTGTTTTTT.

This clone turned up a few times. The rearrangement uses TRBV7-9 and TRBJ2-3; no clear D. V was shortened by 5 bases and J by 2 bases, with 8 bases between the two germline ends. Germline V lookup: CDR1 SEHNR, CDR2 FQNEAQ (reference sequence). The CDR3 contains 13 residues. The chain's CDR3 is CASSLEITDTQYF. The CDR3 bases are TGTGCCAGCAGCCTAGAGATCACAGATACGCAGTATTTT.

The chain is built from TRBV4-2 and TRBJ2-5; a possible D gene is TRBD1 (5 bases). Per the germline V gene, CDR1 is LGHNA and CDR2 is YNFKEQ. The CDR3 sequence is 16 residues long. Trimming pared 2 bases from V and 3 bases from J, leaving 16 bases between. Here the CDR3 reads CASSQRQGDIEETQYF. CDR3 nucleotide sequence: TGTGCCAGCAGCCAAAGACAAGGGGATATCGAAGAGACCCAGTACTTC.

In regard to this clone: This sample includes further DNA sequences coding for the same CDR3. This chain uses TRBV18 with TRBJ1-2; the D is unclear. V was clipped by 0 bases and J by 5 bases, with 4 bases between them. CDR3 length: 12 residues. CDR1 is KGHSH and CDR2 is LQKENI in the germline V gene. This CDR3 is CASSPPGYGYTF. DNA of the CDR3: TGTGCCAGCTCACCACCTGGGTATGGCTACACCTTC.

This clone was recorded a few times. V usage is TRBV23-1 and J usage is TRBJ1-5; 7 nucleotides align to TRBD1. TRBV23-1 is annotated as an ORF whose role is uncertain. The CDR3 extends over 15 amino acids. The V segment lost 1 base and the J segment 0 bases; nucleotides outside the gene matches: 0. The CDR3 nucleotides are TGCGCCAGCAGTCAATGGGACAGTAGCAATCAGCCCCAGCATTTT. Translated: CASSQWDSSNQPQHF.

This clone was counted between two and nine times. The CDR3 nucleotides are TGCAGCGTTGTCCGTCACAGTTCCTACGAGCAGTACTTC. As protein: CSVVRHSSYEQYF. J is TRBJ2-7 and V is TRBV29-1; D ambiguous. The V end was cut by 4 bases, the J end by 1 base, with 11 bases between. The CDR3 consists of 13 residues. From germline, CDR1 is SQVTM and CDR2 ANQGSEA.

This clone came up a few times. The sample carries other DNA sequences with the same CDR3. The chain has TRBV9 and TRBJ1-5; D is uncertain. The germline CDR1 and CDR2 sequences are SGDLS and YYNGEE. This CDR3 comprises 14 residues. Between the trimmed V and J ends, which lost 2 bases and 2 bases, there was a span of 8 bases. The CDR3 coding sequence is TGTGCCAGCAGCGTGGGATGGGGCAATCAGCCCCAGCATTTT. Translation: CASSVGWGNQPQHF.

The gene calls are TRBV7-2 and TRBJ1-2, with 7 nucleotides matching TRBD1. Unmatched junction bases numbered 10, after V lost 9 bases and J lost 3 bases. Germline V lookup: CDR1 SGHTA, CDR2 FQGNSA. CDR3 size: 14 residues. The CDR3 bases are TGTGCCAGTAGACAGGGTAGTGAGGACTATGGCTACACCTTC. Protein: CASRQGSEDYGYTF.

The CDR3 loop is CASSSLFDQPQHF. Written as DNA, the CDR3 is TGTGCCAGCAGTTCCCTTTTTGATCAGCCCCAGCATTTT. This chain joins TRBV6-5 and TRBJ1-5; no clear D gene. The CDR3 covers 13 residues. Germline V lookup: CDR1 MNHEY, CDR2 SVGAGI. Trimming took off 4 bases at V and 5 bases at J, with 9 bases between the two ends.

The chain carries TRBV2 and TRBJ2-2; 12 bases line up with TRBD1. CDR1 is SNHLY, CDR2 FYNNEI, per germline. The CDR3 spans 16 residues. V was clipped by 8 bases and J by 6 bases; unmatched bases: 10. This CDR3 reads CASGGQGAISAGELFF. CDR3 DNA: TGTGCCAGCGGGGGACAGGGGGCTATTTCAGCCGGGGAGCTGTTTTTT.

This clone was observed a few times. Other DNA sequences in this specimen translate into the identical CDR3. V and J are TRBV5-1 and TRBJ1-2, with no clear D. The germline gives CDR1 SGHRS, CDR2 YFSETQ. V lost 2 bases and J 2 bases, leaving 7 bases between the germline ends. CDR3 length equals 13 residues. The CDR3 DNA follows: TGCGCCAGCAGCTTCGGCCAAAACTATGGCTACACCTTC. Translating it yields CASSFGQNYGYTF.